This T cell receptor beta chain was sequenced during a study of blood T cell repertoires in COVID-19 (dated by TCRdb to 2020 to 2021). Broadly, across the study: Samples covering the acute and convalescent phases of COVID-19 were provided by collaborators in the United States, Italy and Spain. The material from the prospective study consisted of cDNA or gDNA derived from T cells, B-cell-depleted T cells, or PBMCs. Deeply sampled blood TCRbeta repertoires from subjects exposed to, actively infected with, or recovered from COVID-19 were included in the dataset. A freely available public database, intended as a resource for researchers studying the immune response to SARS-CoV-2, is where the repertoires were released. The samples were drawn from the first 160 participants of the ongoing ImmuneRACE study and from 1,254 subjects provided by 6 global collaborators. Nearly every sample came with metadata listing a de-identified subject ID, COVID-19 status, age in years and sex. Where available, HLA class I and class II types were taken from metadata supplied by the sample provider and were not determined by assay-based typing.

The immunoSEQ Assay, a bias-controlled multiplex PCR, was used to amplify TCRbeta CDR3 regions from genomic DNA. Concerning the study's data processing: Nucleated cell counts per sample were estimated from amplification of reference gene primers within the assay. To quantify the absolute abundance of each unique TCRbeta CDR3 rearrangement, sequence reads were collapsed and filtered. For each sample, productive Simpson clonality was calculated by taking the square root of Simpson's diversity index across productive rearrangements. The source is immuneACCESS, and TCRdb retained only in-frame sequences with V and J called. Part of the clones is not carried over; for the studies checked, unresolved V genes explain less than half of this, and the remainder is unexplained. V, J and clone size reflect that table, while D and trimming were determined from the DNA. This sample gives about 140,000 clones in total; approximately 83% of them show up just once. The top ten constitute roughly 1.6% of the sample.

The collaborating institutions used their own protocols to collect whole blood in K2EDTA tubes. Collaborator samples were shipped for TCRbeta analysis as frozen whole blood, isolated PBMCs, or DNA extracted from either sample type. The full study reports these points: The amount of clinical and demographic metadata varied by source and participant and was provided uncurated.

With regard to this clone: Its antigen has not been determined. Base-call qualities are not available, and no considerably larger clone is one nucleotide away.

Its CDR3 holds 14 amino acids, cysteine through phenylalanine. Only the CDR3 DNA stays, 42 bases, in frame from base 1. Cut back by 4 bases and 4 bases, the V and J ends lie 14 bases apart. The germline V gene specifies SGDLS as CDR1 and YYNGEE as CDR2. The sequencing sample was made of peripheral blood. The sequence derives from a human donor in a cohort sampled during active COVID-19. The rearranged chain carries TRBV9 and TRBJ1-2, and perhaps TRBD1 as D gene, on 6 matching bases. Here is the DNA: TGTGCCAGCAGCTTTGGGGGACACCCCTATGGCTACACCTTC. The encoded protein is CASSFGGHPYGYTF. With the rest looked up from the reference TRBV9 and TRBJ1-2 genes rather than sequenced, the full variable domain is DSGVTQTPKHLITATGQRVTLRCSPRSGDLSVYWYQQSLDQGLQFLIQYYNGEERAKGNILERFSAQQFPDLHSELNLSSLELGDSALYFCASSFGGHPYGYTFGSGTRLTVV.